A single sample is the source of the 5 T cell receptor beta chains below, sequenced in a study of blood T cells in healthy people across ages. PCR was performed a second time for roughly 7 to 12 cycles using a sample-barcoded 5' primer and a J-beta primer mix. One entry per CDR3 protein, called by TCRdb with MiXCR from the 5' RACE reads. The table records roughly 900,000 distinct CDR3 sequences, 29% of them present only once. The specimen sequenced was blood. All receptors derive from a woman of 80 years or more in good health.

This clonotype was seen many times. The rearrangement joins TRBV10-2 to TRBJ2-3; 10 nucleotides match TRBD1. The V gene end was trimmed by 7 bases and the J gene end by 0 bases; junction bases not matched to a gene: 13. CDR1 and CDR2 (germline): WSHSY, SAAADI. This CDR3 is built from 18 residues. CDR3 bases: TGCGCCAGCAATAGGGACAGGGGACTCAAAGCTAGCACAGATACGCAGTATTTT. Protein: CASNRDRGLKASTDTQYF.

This clonotype has at least ten counts. The rearrangement uses TRBV7-2 and TRBJ2-3; weak D call: TRBD2 (5 bases). This CDR3 comprises 18 residues. The V and J ends lost 6 bases and 3 bases respectively, with 25 bases between them. Germline V gives CDR1 SGHTA, CDR2 FQGNSA. For the CDR3, the DNA is TGTGCCAGCAGTTCAGACCAGGCGGGCGCTTTGATTACAGATACGCAGTATTTT. Encoded protein: CASSSDQAGALITDTQYF.

This rearrangement joins TRBV7-9 to TRBJ1-1; unclear D gene. CDR1 and CDR2 (germline): SEHNR, FQNEAQ (reference sequence). The CDR3 length is 13 residues. The ends were cut back, 6 bases at V and 3 bases at J, with 11 bases in the middle. The DNA for the CDR3 is TGTGCCAGCAGGCCCCGGGATTACACTGAAGCTTTCTTT. Its protein product is CASRPRDYTEAFF.

The rearrangement joins TRBV29-1 to TRBJ2-5; 7 positions agree with TRBD2. Trimming took 5 bases from V and 11 from J; bases not matched to a gene: 17. CDR1 is SQVTM and CDR2 is ANQGSEA in the germline V gene. There are 14 residues in the CDR3. The CDR3, as DNA: TGCAGCGTTCCTGAGGCTAGCGGCTCCTACGAACAGTACTTC. Encoded protein: CSVPEASGSYEQYF.

This clonotype was found a few times. A much larger clone differs by one base, so this may be a read error. The chain carries TRBV7-9 and TRBJ2-3, with D possibly being TRBD2 (6 bases). This CDR3 region has 15 residues. V lost 1 base and J 4 bases, leaving 12 bases between the germline ends. The germline V gene encodes CDR1 SEHNR and CDR2 FQNEAQ (reference sequence). CDR3 sequence: CASSLGVGEADTQYF. CDR3 nucleotide sequence: TGTGCCAGCAGCTTAGGGGTCGGGGAGGCAGATACGCAGTATTTT. Drawing the rest from reference TRBV7-9 and TRBJ2-3, the complete variable domain is DTGVSQNPRHKITKRGQNVTFRCDPISEHNRLYWYRQTLGQGPEFLTYFQNEAQLEKSRLLSDRFSAERPKGSFSTLEIQRTEQGDSAMYLCASSLGVGEADTQYFGPGTRLTVL.